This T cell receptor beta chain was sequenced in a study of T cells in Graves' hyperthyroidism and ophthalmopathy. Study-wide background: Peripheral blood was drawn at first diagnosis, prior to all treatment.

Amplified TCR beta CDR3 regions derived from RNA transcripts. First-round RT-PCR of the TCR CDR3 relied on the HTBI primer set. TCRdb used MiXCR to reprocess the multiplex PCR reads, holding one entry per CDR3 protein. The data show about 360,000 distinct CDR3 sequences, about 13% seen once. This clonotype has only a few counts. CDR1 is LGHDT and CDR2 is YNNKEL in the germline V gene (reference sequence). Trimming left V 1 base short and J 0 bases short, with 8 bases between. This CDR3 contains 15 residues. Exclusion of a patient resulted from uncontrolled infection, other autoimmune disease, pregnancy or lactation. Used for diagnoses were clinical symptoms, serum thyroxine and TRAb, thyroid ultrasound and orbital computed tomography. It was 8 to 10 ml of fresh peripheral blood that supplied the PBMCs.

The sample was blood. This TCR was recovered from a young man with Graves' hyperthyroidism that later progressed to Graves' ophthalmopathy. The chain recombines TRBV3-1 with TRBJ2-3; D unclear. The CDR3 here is CASSQVAESTDTQYF. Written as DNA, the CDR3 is TGTGCCAGCAGCCAAGTTGCGGAAAGCACAGATACGCAGTATTTT.